These 20 T cell receptor beta chains came from one sample sequenced in a study of shared clonotypes between healthy human individuals. Assay: immunoSEQ multiplex PCR; the TCRdb copy retains only in-frame clones and omits some. This table has over 950,000 clones, about 72% appearing once. The sequenced sample was memory CD4+ T cells from PBMCs. Subset here: CD45RA-negative fraction. These receptors were obtained from a young man in good health. Some clones in this sample may be carry-over from other donors' samples.

The chain carries TRBV29-1 and TRBJ1-2; D might be TRBD1 (5 bases). Germline CDR1 is SQVTM and CDR2 is ANQGSEA. There are 13 residues in the CDR3. Trimming took 1 base from V and 8 from J, leaving 14 bases between them. The CDR3 DNA follows: TGCAGCGTTGAAGGGGCAGGGAATGGGGGCTACACCTTC. Amino acid sequence: CSVEGAGNGGYTF.

The chain combines TRBV5-1 with TRBJ2-7, with D possibly being TRBD1 or TRBD2 (5 bases each). Germline V gene lookup returns CDR1 SGHRS and CDR2 YFSETQ. V was trimmed by 4 bases and J by 1 base, leaving 9 bases between them. The CDR3 spans 13 residues. CDR3 sequence reads: CASSVRGSYEQYF. DNA of the CDR3: TGCGCCAGCAGCGTGAGGGGTTCCTACGAGCAGTACTTC.

This chain links TRBV6-1 with TRBJ2-7; D gene ambiguous. Germline loops: CDR1 MNHNS, CDR2 SASEGT. The CDR3 is 13 amino acids. V dropped 3 bases and J dropped 4 bases, with 10 bases sitting between them. In DNA form, the CDR3 reads TGTGCCAGCAGTGATGGTCCCAAATACGAGCAGTACTTC. Protein: CASSDGPKYEQYF.

This clone turned up a few times. The chain uses TRBV7-2 and TRBJ1-1, with 8 bases identical to TRBD1. The J segment lost 11 bases and the V segment lost 5 bases, leaving 13 bases of the junction unmatched. The CDR3 extends over 14 amino acids. CDR1 is SGHTA and CDR2 is FQGNSA in the germline V gene. Here the CDR3 DNA reads TGTGCCAGCAGCCTGCGACAGGGGAGAGTGTTTGCTTTCTTT. Translating it yields CASSLRQGRVFAFF.

The chain has TRBV9 and TRBJ2-2; D is perhaps TRBD1 or TRBD2 (5 bases each). This CDR3 has 15 residues. The V end was cut by 0 bases, the J end by 0 bases, with 6 bases between. CDR1 and CDR2 (germline): SGDLS, YYNGEE. The CDR3 DNA sequence: TGTGCCAGCAGCGTAGGGGACGCGAACACCGGGGAGCTGTTTTTT. Translated: CASSVGDANTGELFF. Variable domain in full (rest from reference TRBV9 and TRBJ2-2): DSGVTQTPKHLITATGQRVTLRCSPRSGDLSVYWYQQSLDQGLQFLIQYYNGEERAKGNILERFSAQQFPDLHSELNLSSLELGDSALYFCASSVGDANTGELFFGEGSRLTVL.

The rearrangement links TRBV6-5 to TRBJ2-3; 7 bases agree with TRBD2. With V trimmed by 2 bases and J by 7 bases, 12 bases remained unmatched. The CDR3 length is 16 residues. Germline CDR1 and CDR2: MNHEY and SVGAGI. CDR3 nucleotides: TGTGCCAGCAGTTACGGTGGCGGGAGTATCGGAAATACGCAGTATTTT. Protein sequence: CASSYGGGSIGNTQYF.

V and J are TRBV9 and TRBJ2-2; 11 positions match TRBD2. There are 17 residues in the CDR3. Germline V gene sequence: CDR1 SGDLS, CDR2 YYNGEE. The J segment lost 2 bases and the V segment lost 6 bases, leaving 9 bases of the junction unmatched. The CDR3 coding sequence is TGTGCCAGCACCCCCGGGCTAGCGGGAGGTAACACCGGGGAGCTGTTTTTT. The encoded protein is CASTPGLAGGNTGELFF. Combining the CDR3 with reference TRBV9 and TRBJ2-2 gives the whole variable domain DSGVTQTPKHLITATGQRVTLRCSPRSGDLSVYWYQQSLDQGLQFLIQYYNGEERAKGNILERFSAQQFPDLHSELNLSSLELGDSALYFCASTPGLAGGNTGELFFGEGSRLTVL.

The chain combines TRBV4-3 with TRBJ1-2, with 8 nucleotides matching TRBD1. The CDR3 consists of 15 residues. V was clipped by 1 base and J by 7 bases; unmatched bases: 8. Germline assignment: CDR1 LGHNA and CDR2 YSLEER. CDR3: CASSQVGGQGFGYTF. DNA for the CDR3: TGCGCCAGCAGCCAAGTCGGAGGACAGGGTTTTGGCTACACCTTC.

V is TRBV9 and J is TRBJ2-3, with no clear D. CDR3 length: 15 residues. Trimming took off 0 bases at V and 0 bases at J, with 8 bases between the two ends. Germline assignment: CDR1 SGDLS and CDR2 YYNGEE. The CDR3 spells CASSVGITSTDTQYF. The DNA for the CDR3 is TGTGCCAGCAGCGTAGGGATAACTAGCACAGATACGCAGTATTTT.

This chain links TRBV7-2 with TRBJ2-2; D not certain. Trimming shortened V by 3 bases and J by 1 base, and 9 bases separated the two germline ends. Germline V gene sequence: CDR1 SGHTA, CDR2 FQGNSA. This CDR3 comprises 15 residues. In DNA form, the CDR3 reads TGTGCCAGCAGCTTTATTCGCGGGAACACCGGGGAGCTGTTTTTT. It codes for CASSFIRGNTGELFF.

The chain is built from TRBV28 and TRBJ1-4, with D possibly TRBD1 on 6 matching bases. This CDR3 has 15 residues. CDR1 MDHEN and CDR2 SYDVKM come from the germline V gene. Trimming shortened V by 5 bases and J by 5 bases, and 15 bases separated the two germline ends. The DNA for the CDR3 is TGTGCCAGCAGTCTCCCACAGGGCCCAAATGAAAAACTGTTTTTT. It translates to CASSLPQGPNEKLFF.

The chain joins TRBV29-1 to TRBJ2-7; TRBD1 agrees at 8 bases. The junction had 10 bases not matched to a gene; V was cut back by 4 bases and J by 5 bases. This CDR3 has 14 residues. Germline lookup yields CDR1 SQVTM and CDR2 ANQGSEA. The CDR3, as DNA: TGCAGCGTTGGGGGGTGGCAGGGGGCCCACGAGCAGTACTTC. Its translation is CSVGGWQGAHEQYF.

The rearrangement uses TRBV7-2 and TRBJ1-1; weak D call: TRBD1 (5 bases). This CDR3 has 15 amino acids. Trimming left V 3 bases short and J 1 base short, with 12 bases between. Germline CDR1 reads SGHTA; CDR2 reads FQGNSA. As DNA, the CDR3 is TGTGCCAGCAGCTTTAAGGGACCGTCGAACACTGAAGCTTTCTTT. This sequence encodes CASSFKGPSNTEAFF.

The V call is TRBV15, the J call TRBJ1-1; 8 bases are shared with TRBD1. The CDR3 is 14 amino acids. Germline CDR1 LNHNV, CDR2 YYDKDF (reference sequence). V shed 3 bases, J shed 4 bases, and the junction held 4 bases outside the gene matches. CDR3 DNA: TGTGCCACCAGCAGGACCACAGGGGGCACTGAAGCTTTCTTT. Its translation: CATSRTTGGTEAFF.

The rearrangement links TRBV9 to TRBJ2-5; D call uncertain. V was pared by 3 bases and J by 0 bases, with 9 bases between. The CDR3 consists of 14 residues. Per germline, CDR1 SGDLS and CDR2 YYNGEE. The CDR3 sequence is CASSGWVDQETQYF. CDR3 nucleotide sequence: TGTGCCAGCAGCGGCTGGGTAGACCAAGAGACCCAGTACTTC. Combining the CDR3 with reference TRBV9 and TRBJ2-5 gives the whole variable domain DSGVTQTPKHLITATGQRVTLRCSPRSGDLSVYWYQQSLDQGLQFLIQYYNGEERAKGNILERFSAQQFPDLHSELNLSSLELGDSALYFCASSGWVDQETQYFGPGTRLLVL.

This clone was recorded once. This sequence joins TRBV5-4 and TRBJ2-5; D may be TRBD1 (7 bases). V was trimmed by 4 bases and J by 5 bases, leaving 27 bases between them. The CDR3 loop spans 18 amino acids. CDR1 and CDR2 from the germline V gene are SGHNT and YYREEE (reference sequence). The CDR3 sequence: CASSRSTGRTEGQETQYF. As DNA, the CDR3 is TGTGCCAGCAGCCGGTCGACAGGGAGGACCGAGGGGCAGGAGACCCAGTACTTC. The full variable domain, completed using reference TRBV5-4 and TRBJ2-5, is ETGVTQSPTHLIKTRGQQVTLRCSSQSGHNTVSWYQQALGQGPQFIFQYYREEENGRGNFPPRFSGLQFPNYSSELNVNALELDDSALYLCASSRSTGRTEGQETQYFGPGTRLLVL.

This chain links TRBV29-1 with TRBJ2-1, with D possibly being TRBD1 (6 bases). The V gene's germline CDR1 is SQVTM and CDR2 ANQGSEA. V was cut by 6 bases and J by 10 bases, with 19 bases left in between. The CDR3 runs to 13 residues. The CDR3 sequence: CSVRYRVDSEQFF. The CDR3 region has the DNA TGCAGCGTCAGGTACAGGGTCGATTCCGAGCAGTTCTTC.

The chain links TRBV7-3 to TRBJ2-3, with a weak D call TRBD2 (6 bases). Germline V gene data show CDR1 as SGHTA and CDR2 as FQGTGA. Trimming removed 2 bases at V and 2 bases at J, with 8 bases between. CDR3 size: 14 residues. The CDR3: CASSLGGLTDTQYF. The CDR3 nucleotides read TGTGCCAGCAGCTTAGGGGGACTCACAGATACGCAGTATTTT.

The rearrangement uses TRBV5-4 and TRBJ2-7, with D tentatively TRBD2 (6 bases). Trimming pared 4 bases from V and 2 bases from J, leaving 13 bases between. Per germline, CDR1 SGHNT and CDR2 YYREEE (reference sequence). The CDR3 is 14 residues long. The CDR3 sequence is CASSLRRAPYEQYF. Written as DNA, the CDR3 is TGTGCCAGCAGCCTACGGAGGGCGCCCTACGAGCAGTACTTC.

The chain uses TRBV4-3 and TRBJ2-2; tentative D call: TRBD1 (5 bases). Germline CDR1 is LGHNA and CDR2 is YSLEER. Trimming pared 4 bases from V and 1 base from J, leaving 7 bases between. The CDR3 has 14 residues. The chain's CDR3 is CASSRGQNTGELFF. DNA for the CDR3: TGCGCCAGCAGCCGGGGCCAGAACACCGGGGAGCTGTTTTTT.